This record looks at one TCR beta chain sequence and its context. Its antigen is undetermined. The Oncomine TCR Beta short-read assay sequenced DNA from cultured CD4+ T cells. Each CDR3 protein gets one entry after TCRdb re-called the PCR reads with MiXCR. Among 9,500 to 10,000 distinct CDR3 sequences listed, about half were seen once. Treatment denoted: roughly nine-day PBMC culture with coronavirus spike peptide pools or control peptides (ViraFEST assay). These data are taken from a study of vaccination and CD4 T cells after COVID-19. Study background: PCR on nasal swabs identified SARS-CoV-2 in convalescent patients, of whom under ten were mild and one severe. Six males and four females, two Hispanic, made up the convalescents.

The CDR3 totals 16 residues. With V trimmed by 2 bases and J by 1 base, 5 bases remained unmatched. Looked up from germline, CDR1 is SGHTA and CDR2 is FQGNSA. Findings and limits, study-wide: From a median of roughly 21 to 38, SARS-CoV-2-reactive clonotypes increased, though not significantly.

This receptor was identified in a human donor who had recovered from COVID-19. This rearrangement joins TRBV7-2 to TRBJ2-3, with TRBD1 matching 8 bases. The material sequenced was CD4+ T cells from blood, cultured in vitro. CDR3 DNA sequence: TGTGCCAGCAGCTTACAGGGGGCGCCGGGCACAGATACGCAGTATTTT. This codes for CASSLQGAPGTDTQYF.